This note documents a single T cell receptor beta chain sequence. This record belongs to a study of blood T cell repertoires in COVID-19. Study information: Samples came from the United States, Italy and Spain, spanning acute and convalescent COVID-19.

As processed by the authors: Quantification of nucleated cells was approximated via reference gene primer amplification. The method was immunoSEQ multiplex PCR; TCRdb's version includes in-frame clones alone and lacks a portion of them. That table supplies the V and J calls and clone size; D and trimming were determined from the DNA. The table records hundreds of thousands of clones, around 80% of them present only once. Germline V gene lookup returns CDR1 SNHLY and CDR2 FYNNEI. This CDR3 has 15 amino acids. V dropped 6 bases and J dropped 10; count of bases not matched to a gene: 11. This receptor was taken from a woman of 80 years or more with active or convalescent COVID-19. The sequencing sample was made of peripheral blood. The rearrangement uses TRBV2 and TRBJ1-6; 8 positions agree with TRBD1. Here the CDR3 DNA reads TGTGCCAGCAGCCTATCGGACAGGGTGGAATCACCCCTCCACTTT. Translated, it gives CASSLSDRVESPLHF.